This TCR beta chain was documented in a study of pediatric ulcerative colitis. Some clones are missing from TCRdb's copy, which holds only in-frame ones; the method was immunoSEQ multiplex PCR. Of 55,000 to 65,000 clones in the sample, 77% were seen once. This sequence was found in a boy between 10 and 17 years old with moderate ulcerative colitis. Sequencing was performed on blood.

CDR3 residues: CASSTDYNEQFF. The CDR3 region has the DNA TGTGCCAGTAGTACCGACTACAATGAGCAGTTCTTC. The chain has TRBV19 and TRBJ2-1; D is unresolved. V shed 4 bases and J shed 3 bases, with 4 bases lying between them. CDR1 and CDR2 from the germline V gene are LNHDA and SQIVND (reference sequence). CDR3 size: 12 residues. Using reference TRBV19 and TRBJ2-1 for the parts outside the CDR3, the full variable domain is DGGITQSPKYLFRKEGQNVTLSCEQNLNHDAMYWYRQDPGQGLRLIYYSQIVNDFQKGDIAEGYSVSREKKESFPLTVTSAQKNPTAFYLCASSTDYNEQFFGPGTRLTVL.